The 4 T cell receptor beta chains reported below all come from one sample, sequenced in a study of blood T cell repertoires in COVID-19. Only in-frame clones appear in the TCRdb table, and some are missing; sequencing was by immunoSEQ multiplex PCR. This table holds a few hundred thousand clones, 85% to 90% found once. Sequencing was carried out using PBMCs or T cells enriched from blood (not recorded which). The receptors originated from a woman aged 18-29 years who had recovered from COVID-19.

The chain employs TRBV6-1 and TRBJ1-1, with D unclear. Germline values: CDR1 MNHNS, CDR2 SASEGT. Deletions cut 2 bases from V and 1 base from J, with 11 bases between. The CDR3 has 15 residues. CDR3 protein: CASSEYPDKNTEAFF. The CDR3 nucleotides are TGTGCCAGCAGTGAATACCCCGACAAGAACACTGAAGCTTTCTTT.

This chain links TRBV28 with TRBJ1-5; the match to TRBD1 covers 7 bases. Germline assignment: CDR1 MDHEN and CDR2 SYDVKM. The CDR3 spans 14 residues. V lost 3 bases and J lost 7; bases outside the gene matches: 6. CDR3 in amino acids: CASSFQQGYQPQHF. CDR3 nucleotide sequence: TGTGCCAGCAGTTTCCAACAGGGGTACCAGCCCCAGCATTTT.

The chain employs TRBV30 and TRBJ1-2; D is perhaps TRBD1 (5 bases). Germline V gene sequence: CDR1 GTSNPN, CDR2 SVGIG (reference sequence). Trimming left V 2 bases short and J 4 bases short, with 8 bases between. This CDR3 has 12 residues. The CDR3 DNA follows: TGTGCCTGGAGTACGGGACTCTATGGCTACACCTTC. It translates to CAWSTGLYGYTF.

CDR3 loop: CASSSTVGGPGPIPTF. CDR3 bases: TGTGCCAGCAGCTCTACAGTGGGGGGGCCAGGGCCCATCCCCACCTTC. The chain recombines TRBV11-2 with TRBJ1-2, with D maybe TRBD1 (6 bases). There are 16 residues in the CDR3. Germline values: CDR1 SGHAT, CDR2 FQNNGV. V was pared by 4 bases and J by 13 bases, with 28 bases between.